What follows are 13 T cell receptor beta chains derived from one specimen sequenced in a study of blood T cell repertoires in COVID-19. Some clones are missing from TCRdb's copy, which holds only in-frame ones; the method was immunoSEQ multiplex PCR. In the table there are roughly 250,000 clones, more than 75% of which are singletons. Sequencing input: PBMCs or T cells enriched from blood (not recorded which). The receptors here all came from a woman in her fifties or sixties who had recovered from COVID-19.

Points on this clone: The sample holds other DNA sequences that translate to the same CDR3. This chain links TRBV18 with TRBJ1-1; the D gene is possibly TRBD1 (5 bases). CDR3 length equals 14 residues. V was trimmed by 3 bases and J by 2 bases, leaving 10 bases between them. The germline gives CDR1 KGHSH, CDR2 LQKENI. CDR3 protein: CASSPAGQNTEAFF. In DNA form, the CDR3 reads TGTGCCAGCTCACCGGCAGGGCAAAACACTGAAGCTTTCTTT.

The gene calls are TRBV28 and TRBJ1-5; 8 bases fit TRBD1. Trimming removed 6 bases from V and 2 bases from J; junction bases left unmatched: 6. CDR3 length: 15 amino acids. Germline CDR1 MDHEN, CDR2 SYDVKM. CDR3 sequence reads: CASRVDRGGNQPQHF. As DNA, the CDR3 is TGTGCCAGCAGGGTCGACAGGGGAGGCAATCAGCCCCAGCATTTT.

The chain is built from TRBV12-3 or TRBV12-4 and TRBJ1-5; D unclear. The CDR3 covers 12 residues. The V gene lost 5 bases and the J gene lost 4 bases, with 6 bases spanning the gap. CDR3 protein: CASSGRNQPQHF. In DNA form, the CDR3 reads TGTGCCAGCAGTGGCCGAAATCAGCCCCAGCATTTT.

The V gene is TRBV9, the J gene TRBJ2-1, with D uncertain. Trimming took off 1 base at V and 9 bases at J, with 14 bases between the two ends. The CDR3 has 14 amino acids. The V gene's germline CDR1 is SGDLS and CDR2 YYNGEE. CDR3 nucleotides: TGTGCCAGCAGCGTACTGACGGAGTCTGGTGAGCAGTTCTTC. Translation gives CASSVLTESGEQFF.

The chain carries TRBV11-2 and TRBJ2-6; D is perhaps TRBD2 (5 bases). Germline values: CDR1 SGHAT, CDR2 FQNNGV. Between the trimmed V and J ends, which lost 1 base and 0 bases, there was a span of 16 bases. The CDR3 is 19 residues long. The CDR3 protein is CASSLGTGGDYSGANVLTF. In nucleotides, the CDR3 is TGTGCCAGCAGCTTAGGGACTGGCGGAGACTACTCTGGGGCCAACGTCCTGACTTTC.

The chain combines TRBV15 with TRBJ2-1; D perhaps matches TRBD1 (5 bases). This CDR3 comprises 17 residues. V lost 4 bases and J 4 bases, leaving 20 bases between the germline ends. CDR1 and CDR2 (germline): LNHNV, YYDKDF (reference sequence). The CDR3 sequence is CATSKRASRVLYNEQFF. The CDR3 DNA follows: TGTGCCACCAGCAAGCGAGCCTCCAGGGTCTTGTACAATGAGCAGTTCTTC.

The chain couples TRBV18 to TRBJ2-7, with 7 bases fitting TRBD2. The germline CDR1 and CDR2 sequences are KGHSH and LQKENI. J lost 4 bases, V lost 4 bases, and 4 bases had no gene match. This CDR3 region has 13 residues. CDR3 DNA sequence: TGTGCCAGCTCACAGGGACTACGATACGAGCAGTACTTC. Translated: CASSQGLRYEQYF.

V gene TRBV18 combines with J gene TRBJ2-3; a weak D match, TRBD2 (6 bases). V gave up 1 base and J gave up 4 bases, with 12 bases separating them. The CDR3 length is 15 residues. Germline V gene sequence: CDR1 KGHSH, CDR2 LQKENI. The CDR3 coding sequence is TGTGCCAGCTCACCACAGGCAGGGAGGTCAGATACGCAGTATTTT. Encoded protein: CASSPQAGRSDTQYF.

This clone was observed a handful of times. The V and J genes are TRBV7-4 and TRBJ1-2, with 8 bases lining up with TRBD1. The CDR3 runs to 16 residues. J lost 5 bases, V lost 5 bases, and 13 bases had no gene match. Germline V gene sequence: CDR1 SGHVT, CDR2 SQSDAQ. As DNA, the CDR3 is TGTGCCAGCAGCCTCGGCGGGACAGGAGACCTTTATGGCTACACCTTC. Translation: CASSLGGTGDLYGYTF.

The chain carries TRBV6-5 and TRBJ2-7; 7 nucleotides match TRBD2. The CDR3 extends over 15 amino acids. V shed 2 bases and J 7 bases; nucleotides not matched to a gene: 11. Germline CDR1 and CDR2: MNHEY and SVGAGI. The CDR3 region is CASSYGVAGAGEQYF. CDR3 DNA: TGTGCCAGCAGTTACGGCGTGGCGGGAGCAGGTGAGCAGTACTTC.

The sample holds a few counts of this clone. The CDR3 region is CASSLGYSQNQPQHF. The CDR3 coding sequence is TGTGCCAGCAGCTTAGGGTACAGCCAAAATCAGCCCCAGCATTTT. The genes are TRBV7-2 and TRBJ1-5, with unresolved D. In germline, CDR1 is SGHTA, CDR2 FQGNSA. This CDR3 is built from 15 residues. Trimming pared 1 base from V and 4 bases from J, leaving 11 bases between.

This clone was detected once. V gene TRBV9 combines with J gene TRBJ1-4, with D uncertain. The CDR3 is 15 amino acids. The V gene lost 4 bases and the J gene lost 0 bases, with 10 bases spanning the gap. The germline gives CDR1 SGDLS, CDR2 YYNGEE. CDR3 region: CASSTGLATNEKLFF. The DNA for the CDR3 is TGTGCCAGCAGCACCGGACTTGCAACTAATGAAAAACTGTTTTTT.

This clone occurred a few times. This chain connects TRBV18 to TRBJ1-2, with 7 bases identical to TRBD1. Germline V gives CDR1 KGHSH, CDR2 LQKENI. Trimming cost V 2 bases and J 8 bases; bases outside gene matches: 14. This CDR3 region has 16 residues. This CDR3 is CASSPTPGQLLGGYTF. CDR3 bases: TGTGCCAGCTCACCAACTCCGGGACAGCTACTTGGGGGCTACACCTTC.